The source of this T cell receptor (beta chain) is a study of cytomegalovirus exposure and HLA in healthy donors. General study points: The only immune exposure information that was available was CMV serostatus. With later analysis, a missense DCLRE1C variant became linked to TCR beta V- and J-gene trimming. Relative to equally common others, HLA-associated TCR beta chains showed greater clonal expansion in a later analysis.

This CDR3 has 14 residues. Germline CDR1 is SGHNT and CDR2 is YYREEE (reference sequence). The J segment lost 4 bases and the V segment lost 0 bases, leaving 2 bases of the junction unmatched. With 60 Vbeta and 13 Jbeta primers, the PCR was carried out. Assay: immunoSEQ multiplex PCR; the TCRdb copy retains only in-frame clones and omits some. The table shows about 120,000 clones, with under 90% occurring only once. Regarding this clone: Its antigen is undetermined.

Donors counted as nominally healthy when sampled, yet unrecorded immune exposures were likely. The V call is TRBV5-4, the J call TRBJ2-3, with 7 bases that match TRBD2. Sequenced material: PBMCs. This TCR was sampled from a woman in her 40s in good health and CMV-seropositive. The CDR3 DNA reads TGTGCCAGCAGCTTGGAGGGAGGGGCAGATACGCAGTATTTT. Its translation: CASSLEGGADTQYF.